This record looks at one T cell receptor beta chain sequence and its context. Its recognized antigen is unknown. No per-base quality is available; no much larger clone lies one base away. The library came from PCR. The instrument was an Illumina HiSeq 2500. TCR libraries were prepared with molecular barcoding, using unique molecular identifiers to normalize TCRbeta repertoire quantification. TCRdb ran its own pipeline on the public reads, namely fastp trimming at Q25 and MiXCR clone calling, and kept in-frame beta chains. CDR3 protein sequences are deduplicated, and each keeps its most common genes and DNA. The table for this sample lists about 200,000 distinct CDR3 sequences; around 5.9% of them were counted only once. Around 4.1% of the sample is in the top ten clones. This record belongs to a study of T-cell reconstitution after alpha-beta-depleted transplantation in children (TCRdb year 2016). With respect to the entire study: Using TCR repertoire profiling, the study quantitatively followed how T-cell immune reconstitution unfolded in children after TCRalphabeta/CD19-depleted allogeneic hematopoietic cell transplantation. The investigation overall reported the following: In some patients, the high TCRbeta diversity seen at day 60 was put down to recipient T cells and intrathymic progenitors that had survived conditioning. Over subsequent months, a decline in hyperexpanded clone frequencies was noted, and after one year, T-cell counts and TCRbeta diversity were mostly ascribed to newly produced T cells. Apparently early alphabetaT-cell count recovery about two months after transplant reportedly relied on only several hundred rapidly expanded clones derived from non-depleted graft cells.

This specimen's treatment or condition label, interpreted: allogeneic hematopoietic cell transplantation with graft depleted of TCRalphabeta T cells and CD19 B cells. The transplant recipients were children given TCRalphabeta/CD19-depleted allogeneic hematopoietic cell grafts. The sequence was obtained from a girl in the first two years of life with combined immunodeficiency, due to receive a stem cell transplant. This specimen consisted of PBMCs, obtained before TCRalphabeta/CD19-depleted stem cell transplant.

The DNA sequence follows: TGTGCCAGCTGGGAAATCGGGACAGAGAACACCGGGGAGCTGTTTTTT. The translation is CASWEIGTENTGELFF. The chain uses TRBV2 and TRBJ2-2; 7 central bases correspond to TRBD1. The CDR3 runs 16 residues from the cysteine to the phenylalanine. The entry retains the CDR3 DNA only, 48 bases that are in frame from base 1. CDR1 is given as SNHLY and CDR2 as FYNNEI, both from the germline V gene. For this chain, trimming is 8 bases at the V end and 1 base at the J end, and the number of junction bases without a gene match is 10.